One and the same sample provided the 31 T cell receptor beta chains below, sequenced in a study of beta chain features in type 1 diabetes. TCRB transcripts that were expressed got sequenced, as all of the isolated RNA had been reverse transcribed. Assay: immunoSEQ multiplex PCR; the TCRdb copy retains only in-frame clones and omits some. The sample lists under 450,000 clones, over 11% occurring once. The source material was naive CD4+ T cells from blood. These receptors originate from a man aged 30-40 years in good health.

This clone has a handful of counts. The chain carries TRBV7-9 and TRBJ1-4; TRBD1 might be the D (5 bases). The CDR3 extends over 16 amino acids. Germline CDR1 reads SEHNR; CDR2 reads FQNEAQ (reference sequence). The V and J ends lost 5 bases and 7 bases respectively, with 20 bases between them. DNA for the CDR3: TGTGCCAGCAGCCCACACCACGGGGCGCTAGGTGAAAAACTGTTTTTT. As protein: CASSPHHGALGEKLFF.

This clone was seen more than once but under ten times. The chain's CDR3 is CASSQDPLNTGELFF. The CDR3 DNA sequence: TGTGCCAGCAGCCAAGATCCCTTGAACACCGGGGAGCTGTTTTTT. The chain uses TRBV14 and TRBJ2-2; D unresolved. Germline V gene sequence: CDR1 SGHDN, CDR2 FVKESK. CDR3 length equals 15 residues. Trimming pared 0 bases from V and 1 base from J, leaving 6 bases between.

This clone was seen more than once but under ten times. V is TRBV5-6 and J is TRBJ2-1; TRBD2 matches at 11 bases. The CDR3 has 17 residues. Germline V gene data show CDR1 as SGHDT and CDR2 as YYEEEE. V shed 5 bases and J 0 bases; nucleotides not matched to a gene: 7. The CDR3 protein is CASSGLAGASSYNEQFF. CDR3 sequence (DNA): TGTGCCAGCAGTGGACTAGCGGGCGCCAGCTCCTACAATGAGCAGTTCTTC. Using reference TRBV5-6 and TRBJ2-1 for the parts outside the CDR3, the full variable domain is DAGVTQSPTHLIKTRGQQVTLRCSPKSGHDTVSWYQQALGQGPQFIFQYYEEEERQRGNFPDRFSGHQFPNYSSELNVNALLLGDSALYLCASSGLAGASSYNEQFFGPGTRLTVL.

This clone occurred a few times. The chain uses TRBV4-1 and TRBJ2-2, with D hard to call. V dropped 4 bases and J dropped 4 bases, with 10 bases sitting between them. The CDR3 sequence is 14 residues long. Germline V lookup: CDR1 MGHRA, CDR2 YSYEKL. In DNA, the CDR3 is TGCGCCAGCAGCCCTCGTCGCGGCACCGGGGAGCTGTTTTTT. Translation gives CASSPRRGTGELFF.

This clone was found a few times. The rearrangement uses TRBV9 and TRBJ1-1, with 7 bases that match TRBD1. V lost 0 bases and J lost 5; bases outside the gene matches: 10. The CDR3 loop spans 16 amino acids. CDR1 and CDR2 (germline): SGDLS, YYNGEE. The CDR3: CASSVAPDRAGTEAFF. The CDR3 DNA reads TGTGCCAGCAGCGTAGCTCCTGACAGGGCGGGTACTGAAGCTTTCTTT.

The chain joins TRBV18 to TRBJ1-3; D is ambiguous. This CDR3 has 17 amino acids. V was shortened by 0 bases and J by 0 bases, with 12 bases between the two germline ends. CDR1 and CDR2 (germline): KGHSH, LQKENI. The CDR3 sequence is CASSPPVPQVSGNTIYF. The CDR3 nucleotides are TGTGCCAGCTCACCACCGGTGCCCCAGGTCTCTGGAAACACCATATATTTT.

V and J are TRBV9 and TRBJ2-7, with D perhaps TRBD2 (6 bases). The V gene lost 2 bases and the J gene lost 5 bases, with 17 bases spanning the gap. The CDR3 covers 15 residues. In germline, CDR1 is SGDLS, CDR2 YYNGEE. CDR3 amino acids: CASSVDRGGADEQYF. DNA of the CDR3: TGTGCCAGCAGCGTCGATCGGGGAGGCGCTGACGAGCAGTACTTC. Based on the CDR3 plus reference TRBV9 and TRBJ2-7, the full variable domain is DSGVTQTPKHLITATGQRVTLRCSPRSGDLSVYWYQQSLDQGLQFLIQYYNGEERAKGNILERFSAQQFPDLHSELNLSSLELGDSALYFCASSVDRGGADEQYFGPGTRLTVT.

This clone has only a few counts. CDR3 in amino acids: CASTGEHNEQFF. Here the CDR3 DNA reads TGTGCCAGCACAGGGGAGCACAATGAGCAGTTCTTC. This chain connects TRBV2 to TRBJ2-1, with a weak D call TRBD1 (6 bases). The CDR3 loop spans 12 amino acids. The germline V gene encodes CDR1 SNHLY and CDR2 FYNNEI. V lost 7 bases and J lost 5, with 9 bases in between.

This rearrangement joins TRBV15 to TRBJ2-7; D could derive from TRBD1 or TRBD2 (5 bases each). Germline V gene sequence: CDR1 LNHNV, CDR2 YYDKDF (reference sequence). V gave up 3 bases and J gave up 2 bases, with 11 bases separating them. This CDR3 is built from 14 residues. The CDR3 nucleotides are TGTGCCACCAGCAGTGGGGGTTCCCCCTACGAGCAGTACTTC. It is translated as CATSSGGSPYEQYF.

This sequence joins TRBV7-9 and TRBJ2-3; a possible D gene is TRBD1 (5 bases). Trimming left V 1 base short and J 2 bases short, with 10 bases between. The CDR3 is made up of 15 amino acids. Germline loops: CDR1 SEHNR, CDR2 FQNEAQ (reference sequence). As DNA, the CDR3 is TGTGCCAGCAGCTTAGTCCAGGGCCTCACAGATACGCAGTATTTT. Its translation: CASSLVQGLTDTQYF.

This clone was found many times. The CDR3 DNA reads TGCAGCGTTGCCTTTCGGAACACTGAAGCTTTCTTT. It codes for CSVAFRNTEAFF. The chain joins TRBV29-1 to TRBJ1-1; D gene unclear. CDR3 length: 12 amino acids. V was shortened by 4 bases and J by 1 base, with 7 bases between the two germline ends. Germline loops: CDR1 SQVTM, CDR2 ANQGSEA.

This clone has more than one count but fewer than ten. The V call is TRBV29-1, the J call TRBJ1-2, with D hard to call. The CDR3 extends over 14 amino acids. The V gene lost 5 bases and the J gene lost 8 bases, with 21 bases spanning the gap. Germline lookup yields CDR1 SQVTM and CDR2 ANQGSEA. In DNA, the CDR3 is TGCAGCGTTACCCCCACTTCGGGCGCGTCCGGCTACACCTTC. Translated: CSVTPTSGASGYTF.

The rearrangement uses TRBV15 and TRBJ2-7; 10 bases agree with TRBD2. The V and J ends lost 3 bases and 0 bases, in that order; junction bases with no gene match: 5. Germline V gene sequence: CDR1 LNHNV, CDR2 YYDKDF (reference sequence). This CDR3 has 16 amino acids. CDR3: CATSRDSGRRSYEQYV. DNA of the CDR3: TGTGCCACCAGCAGGGATAGCGGGAGGCGCTCCTACGAGCAGTACGTC.

This chain links TRBV18 with TRBJ2-3; no clear D gene. Trimming took 3 bases from V and 3 from J, leaving 10 bases between them. The CDR3 is 14 amino acids. Germline assignment: CDR1 KGHSH and CDR2 LQKENI. CDR3 nucleotide sequence: TGTGCCAGCTCACCCGTAGGGCATACAGATACGCAGTATTTT. Its protein is CASSPVGHTDTQYF.

This clone was picked up a small number of times. A much larger clone lies a single base off, so this may be a read error. The sample has other DNA sequences that encode this CDR3 too. The rearrangement joins TRBV19 to TRBJ2-1; D is unclear. The germline gives CDR1 LNHDA, CDR2 SQIVND (reference sequence). There are 11 residues in the CDR3. V was cut by 6 bases and J by 0 bases, with 0 bases left in between. CDR3 loop: CASSSYNEQFF. For the CDR3, the DNA is TGTGCCAGTAGCTCCTACAATGAGCAGTTCTTC.

This clone was seen more than once but under ten times. In DNA, the CDR3 is TGCAGCGTGATAGTTTACAATGAGCAGTTCTTC. This gives the protein CSVIVYNEQFF. The rearrangement links TRBV29-1 to TRBJ2-1; the D is unclear. The V and J ends lost 6 bases and 4 bases respectively, with 7 bases between them. The CDR3 is 11 amino acids. CDR1 and CDR2 from the germline V gene are SQVTM and ANQGSEA.

The chain links TRBV9 to TRBJ1-6, with 7 bases fitting TRBD1. The V gene's germline CDR1 is SGDLS and CDR2 YYNGEE. Trimming cost V 4 bases and J 6 bases; bases outside gene matches: 7. The CDR3 contains 15 residues. The CDR3 DNA reads as TGTGCCAGCAGCCCCCCAGGGACAGTTAATTCACCCCTCCACTTT. It encodes CASSPPGTVNSPLHF.

This clone was seen a single time. This chain joins TRBV9 and TRBJ2-3; the D is unclear. The CDR3 extends over 13 amino acids. The germline CDR1 and CDR2 sequences are SGDLS and YYNGEE. V was clipped by 0 bases and J by 4 bases, with 6 bases between them. In DNA, the CDR3 is TGTGCCAGCAGCGTAGAACTCCCAGATACGCAGTATTTT. Its translation is CASSVELPDTQYF.

This clone occurred a few times. V and J are TRBV5-1 and TRBJ2-2; tentative D call: TRBD2 (6 bases). The CDR3 has 16 residues. Looked up from germline, CDR1 is SGHRS and CDR2 is YFSETQ. Trimming pared 0 bases from V and 3 bases from J, leaving 12 bases between. CDR3 coding DNA: TGCGCCAGCAGCTTGGCCCCTAGCGTGGACACCGGGGAGCTGTTTTTT. Its translation: CASSLAPSVDTGELFF.

This clone was seen more than once but under ten times. The chain couples TRBV7-2 to TRBJ2-2; tentative D call: TRBD1 (6 bases). Trimming pared 7 bases from V and 5 bases from J, leaving 23 bases between. Germline assignment: CDR1 SGHTA and CDR2 FQGNSA. The CDR3 totals 17 residues. The CDR3 region has the DNA TGTGCCAGCACCCTAGACAGGCCGACCGGGTGGACCGGGGAGCTGTTTTTT. It codes for CASTLDRPTGWTGELFF.

This clone has only a few counts. The chain combines TRBV15 with TRBJ2-5; TRBD1 is a possible D gene (5 bases). Germline lookup yields CDR1 LNHNV and CDR2 YYDKDF (reference sequence). The CDR3 extends over 14 amino acids. Trimming removed 2 bases from V and 5 bases from J, with 12 bases in between. CDR3 sequence (DNA): TGTGCCACCAGCAGACCCGCAGGGCGGGAGACCCAGTACTTC. Protein product: CATSRPAGRETQYF.

This clone was counted a few times. The chain has TRBV10-3 and TRBJ1-1; tentatively, D is TRBD1 (6 bases). This CDR3 contains 13 residues. CDR1 ENHRY and CDR2 SYGVKD come from the germline V gene. The V end lost 9 bases, the J end lost 5 bases, and 16 bases lay between the germline ends. CDR3 in DNA: TGTGCCATGAACGAACAGGGAGAAACTGAAGCTTTCTTT. As protein: CAMNEQGETEAFF.

V usage is TRBV15 and J usage is TRBJ2-3, with a possible D match to TRBD1 (6 bases). CDR1 is LNHNV, CDR2 YYDKDF, per germline (reference sequence). The V end was cut by 6 bases, the J end by 0 bases, with 13 bases between. The CDR3 is made up of 15 amino acids. This chain's CDR3 is CATRARTASTDTQYF. In DNA form, the CDR3 reads TGTGCCACCAGGGCCCGGACAGCTAGCACAGATACGCAGTATTTT.

To note about this clone: Since no conserved phenylalanine or tryptophan closes the CDR3, a read error is the likely cause. Because the CDR3's place on the DNA is in doubt, the DNA is left out and the CDR3 is given as listed by TCRdb. The chain combines TRBV11-2 with TRBJ2-7; TRBD2, as called in the table, went unchecked against the DNA. The CDR3 is made up of 10 amino acids, end residues included. Germline lookup yields CDR1 SGHAT and CDR2 FQNNGV. The CDR3 loop reads CASSLVLIAL.

A note on this clone: At the DNA level, this CDR3 is encoded by other sequences in the same sample as well. The V and J genes are TRBV9 and TRBJ1-1, with D perhaps matching TRBD1 (5 bases). Germline V gives CDR1 SGDLS, CDR2 YYNGEE. V gave up 0 bases and J gave up 7 bases, with 7 bases separating them. The CDR3 totals 12 residues. The CDR3 DNA follows: TGTGCCAGCAGCGTAGTGGGGGGTGAAGCTTTCTTT. It specifies CASSVVGGEAFF.

This clone was detected only a few times. The chain's CDR3 is CASSQDRDRISSGANVLTF. CDR3 in DNA: TGCGCCAGCAGCCAAGACCGGGACAGGATTAGCTCTGGGGCCAACGTCCTGACTTTC. The chain carries TRBV4-1 and TRBJ2-6, with 8 bases matching TRBD1. CDR3 length equals 19 residues. V shed 0 bases and J 0 bases; nucleotides not matched to a gene: 7. Germline CDR1 MGHRA, CDR2 YSYEKL.

Worth noting for this clone: At one end, the junction sequence differs from germline, possibly due to a read error. The V gene is TRBV2, the J gene TRBJ1-5, with D perhaps TRBD1 (5 bases). This CDR3 has 15 residues. Germline V CDR1 and CDR2: SNHLY, FYNNEI. In nucleotides, the CDR3 is TGTGCCAGCAGCGAAGAAGGGACGGCTAATCAGCCCCAGCATTTT. It translates to CASSEEGTANQPQHF.

This chain connects TRBV6-5 to TRBJ2-1; 9 positions agree with TRBD2. CDR3 length equals 16 residues. V was pared by 3 bases and J by 8 bases, with 11 bases of the junction left unmatched. CDR1 and CDR2 (germline): MNHEY, SVGAGI. This CDR3 reads CASSYGRREGFDEQFF. CDR3 in DNA: TGTGCCAGCAGTTATGGGCGGCGGGAGGGCTTCGATGAGCAGTTCTTC.

There are a few counts of this clone. The chain carries TRBV5-6 and TRBJ2-2, with D maybe TRBD1 (5 bases). The CDR3 covers 12 residues. V was cut by 6 bases and J by 7 bases, with 10 bases left in between. Germline V lookup: CDR1 SGHDT, CDR2 YYEEEE. CDR3 sequence: CASNPGFGELFF. The CDR3 DNA is TGTGCCAGCAACCCAGGGTTCGGGGAGCTGTTTTTT.

This chain joins TRBV10-3 and TRBJ2-3; D not resolved. CDR1 is ENHRY and CDR2 is SYGVKD in the germline V gene. The V and J ends lost 10 bases and 2 bases respectively, with 7 bases between them. The CDR3 totals 11 residues. In DNA form, the CDR3 reads TGTGCCACTTCGAACACAGATACGCAGTATTTT. As protein: CATSNTDTQYF.

This clone was seen a handful of times. DNA for the CDR3: TGCGCCAGCAGCCAAGAGCCGCTGGGACTAGTTGGGAATGAGCAGTTCTTC. Protein: CASSQEPLGLVGNEQFF. This chain links TRBV4-3 with TRBJ2-1; 8 bases fit TRBD2. The V segment lost 0 bases and the J segment 7 bases; nucleotides outside the gene matches: 11. The germline gives CDR1 LGHNA, CDR2 YSLEER. CDR3 size: 17 residues.